A selection of T cell receptor beta chains follows, all from one sample in a study of blood T cell repertoires in COVID-19. Sequenced by immunoSEQ multiplex PCR; TCRdb stores in-frame clones only, minus some. The data contain 100,000 to 120,000 clones, around 82% of them seen just once; the ten biggest clones take up 15% to 20%. Sequencing was carried out using peripheral blood. The receptors were sampled from an older woman with acute or convalescent COVID-19. Both conserved end residues are part of each CDR3. A D gene is named only where the DNA matches it firmly. A clone size is listed for some rows: how often the clone was seen (once, few, many), or a class if it is expanded.

d_call j_call clone_size v_call cdr3_nt cdr3_aa
TRBD2 TRBJ2-1 NA TRBV5-4 TGTGCCAGCAGCTCCCCTAGCGGGGGGGTCGATGAGCAGTTCTTC CASSSPSGGVDEQFF
NA TRBJ1-6 NA TRBV4-1 TGCGCCAGCCGGACAACAGGAGACCATTCACCCCTCCACTTT CASRTTGDHSPLHF
NA TRBJ2-1 NA TRBV9 TGTGCCAGCAGCGTCCTGACTAGCTCCTACAATGAGCAGTTCTTC CASSVLTSSYNEQFF
NA TRBJ1-3 NA TRBV5-1 TGCGCCAGCAGCTTGTACTGGGGGACACCCGAAAACACCATATATTTT CASSLYWGTPENTIYF
TRBD1 TRBJ2-2 NA TRBV6-2/TRBV6-3 TGTGCCAGCAGTCGGGACAGCGGGGAGCTGTTTTTT CASSRDSGELFF
TRBD1 TRBJ2-1 NA TRBV6-5 TGTGCCAGCAGTTCCGGGACAGGCTACAATGAGCAGTTCTTC CASSSGTGYNEQFF
TRBD1 TRBJ1-2 NA TRBV27 TGTGCCAGCAGTACCAACTCTGACAGGGTCTATGGCTACACCTTC CASSTNSDRVYGYTF
NA TRBJ2-3 NA TRBV5-4 TGTGCCAGCAGCATTGGAGGGGTCTTCACAGATACGCAGTATTTT CASSIGGVFTDTQYF
NA TRBJ1-2 NA TRBV11-2 TGTGCCAGCAGCACTCGACAGGCCTCTGGCTACACCTTC CASSTRQASGYTF
TRBD1 TRBJ2-7 NA TRBV2 TGTGCCAGCAGTGTACTTAGACAGGGTGGGTACGAGCAGTACTTC CASSVLRQGGYEQYF
NA TRBJ2-2 few TRBV6-4 TGTGCCAGCAGTGAAAGAGGAGGGAACACCGGGGAGCTGTTTTTT CASSERGGNTGELFF
TRBD1 TRBJ2-7 NA TRBV2 TGTGCCAGCAGTTACAGGGGGTACGAGCAGTACTTC CASSYRGYEQYF
NA TRBJ1-5 NA TRBV3-1/TRBV3-2 TGTGCCAGCAGCCAAGAAGGCTCCGGGGGGCGGCAGCCCCAGCATTTT CASSQEGSGGRQPQHF
NA TRBJ2-5 NA TRBV7-3 TGTGCCAGCAGCTTAACATTGGGGCCGGATGAGACCCAGTACTTC CASSLTLGPDETQYF
NA TRBJ1-6 few TRBV27 TGTGCCAGCAGTCTTGAACAGGGAAATTCACCCCTCCACTTT CASSLEQGNSPLHF